These 17 T cell receptor beta chains share one sample of origin, sequenced in a study of blood T cell repertoires in COVID-19. Method: immunoSEQ multiplex PCR; TCRdb's copy keeps in-frame clones and lacks some. The table lists 30,000 to 45,000 clones, around 80% of them singletons. Material: peripheral blood. The receptors originated from a man aged 60 to 75 with acute or convalescent COVID-19.

The chain couples TRBV9 to TRBJ2-1, with TRBD2 matching 7 bases. From germline, CDR1 is SGDLS and CDR2 YYNGEE. J was trimmed by 6 bases and V by 0 bases; bases with no gene match: 6. This CDR3 is 15 amino acids long. The CDR3 here is CASSVGRELFNEQFF. CDR3 nucleotides: TGTGCCAGCAGCGTAGGGCGGGAGTTATTCAATGAGCAGTTCTTC.

The chain links TRBV19 to TRBJ2-3, with TRBD2 matching 9 bases. The CDR3 sequence is 15 residues long. The junction had 4 bases not matched to a gene; V was cut back by 4 bases and J by 2 bases. The V gene's germline CDR1 is LNHDA and CDR2 SQIVND (reference sequence). CDR3 bases: TGTGCCAGTAGTAAGCCTAGCGGGATCACAGATACGCAGTATTTT. Translated: CASSKPSGITDTQYF.

The rearrangement links TRBV6-6 to TRBJ1-3; D perhaps matches TRBD1 (6 bases). Germline V CDR1 and CDR2: MNHNY, SVGAGI (reference sequence). Trimming removed 6 bases from V and 4 bases from J, with 13 bases in between. This CDR3 has 14 amino acids. The CDR3 DNA reads TGTGCCAGCAGATCCGGACAGATAGGAAACACCATATATTTT. Translated: CASRSGQIGNTIYF.

The rearrangement uses TRBV10-3 and TRBJ2-1; maybe TRBD2 (5 bases). The CDR3 sequence is 16 residues long. V lost 0 bases, J lost 2 bases, and 11 bases lay in between. Germline-derived CDR1 and CDR2 are ENHRY and SYGVKD. DNA of the CDR3: TGTGCCATCAGTGAGTCGACGCTCGGGACCTACAATGAGCAGTTCTTC. It specifies CAISESTLGTYNEQFF.

This chain uses TRBV7-9 with TRBJ2-1, with 7 bases matching TRBD2. V shed 3 bases and J 2 bases; nucleotides not matched to a gene: 4. The V gene's germline CDR1 is SEHNR and CDR2 FQNEAQ (reference sequence). The CDR3 loop spans 15 amino acids. The CDR3 region has the DNA TGTGCCAGCAGCTTGGGCGGGAGCACCTACAATGAGCAGTTCTTC. It is translated as CASSLGGSTYNEQFF.

V usage is TRBV2 and J usage is TRBJ2-5; 15 nucleotides match TRBD2. The trim removed 5 bases at V and 4 bases at J, leaving 8 bases unmatched. This CDR3 spans 17 amino acids. The V gene's germline CDR1 is SNHLY and CDR2 FYNNEI. CDR3 DNA sequence: TGTGCCAGCAGTCCCCAGGGACTAGCGGGAGGTGTAGAGACCCAGTACTTC. Protein sequence: CASSPQGLAGGVETQYF. Looking up the rest from reference TRBV2 and TRBJ2-5 gives the full variable domain: EPEVTQTPSHQVTQMGQEVILRCVPISNHLYFYWYRQILGQKVEFLVSFYNNEISEKSEIFDDQFSVERPDGSNFTLKIRSTKLEDSAMYFCASSPQGLAGGVETQYFGPGTRLLVL.

The rearrangement joins TRBV7-2 to TRBJ1-2, with D possibly TRBD1 on 5 matching bases. Germline CDR1 and CDR2: SGHTA and FQGNSA. The CDR3 has 14 residues. V was trimmed by 5 bases and J by 1 base, leaving 11 bases between them. The DNA of the CDR3 is TGTGCCAGCAGCCCGATACAGGTTAACTATGGCTACACCTTC. The encoded protein is CASSPIQVNYGYTF.

The chain carries TRBV7-2 and TRBJ2-1; the D gene is possibly TRBD2 (5 bases). This CDR3 region has 16 residues. Germline V gene data show CDR1 as SGHTA and CDR2 as FQGNSA. V shed 1 base and J shed 0 bases, with 10 bases lying between them. The CDR3 nucleotides read TGTGCCAGCAGCTTAGTAGCGCCGAGCTCCTACAATGAGCAGTTCTTC. Translating gives CASSLVAPSSYNEQFF.

The chain joins TRBV18 to TRBJ2-3; weak D call: TRBD2 (5 bases). V shed 5 bases and J shed 1 base, with 16 bases lying between them. The CDR3 covers 16 residues. CDR1 and CDR2 (germline): KGHSH, LQKENI. This CDR3 reads CASSSTRGSGTDTQYF. The CDR3 coding sequence is TGTGCCAGCTCATCCACCCGGGGTAGCGGCACAGATACGCAGTATTTT.

There are a few counts of this clone. This sequence joins TRBV6-4 and TRBJ2-1; 8 bases fit TRBD2. The CDR3 runs to 15 residues. Germline V CDR1 and CDR2: MRHNA, SNTAGT. Germline trimming cut 4 bases from V and 0 bases from J; bases unmatched to any gene: 2. The DNA of the CDR3 is TGTGCCAGCAGTGCTAGCGGGCGCTCCTACAATGAGCAGTTCTTC. Its protein is CASSASGRSYNEQFF.

The chain couples TRBV28 to TRBJ2-3; D might be TRBD1 (5 bases). Germline-derived CDR1 and CDR2 are MDHEN and SYDVKM. This CDR3 has 15 residues. Trimming took off 2 bases at V and 1 base at J, with 10 bases between the two ends. This CDR3 reads CASSLGQGGTDTQYF. The CDR3, as DNA: TGTGCCAGCAGTTTAGGCCAGGGCGGCACAGATACGCAGTATTTT. The full variable domain, in which reference TRBV28 and TRBJ2-3 provide the parts outside the CDR3, is DVKVTQSSRYLVKRTGEKVFLECVQDMDHENMFWYRQDPGLGLRLIYFSYDVKMKEKGDIPEGYSVSREKKERFSLILESASTNQTSMYLCASSLGQGGTDTQYFGPGTRLTVL.

This clone was observed a handful of times. The V and J genes are TRBV15 and TRBJ1-1, with D possibly TRBD1 on 5 matching bases. The V end lost 5 bases, the J end lost 1 base, and 14 bases lay between the germline ends. The V gene's germline CDR1 is LNHNV and CDR2 YYDKDF (reference sequence). CDR3 length: 15 amino acids. The CDR3 bases are TGTGCCACCAGCGGCCGACAGAATCAGAACACTGAAGCTTTCTTT. It translates to CATSGRQNQNTEAFF.

The CDR3 loop reads CASSIAGGVGETQYF. The DNA for the CDR3 is TGTGCCAGTAGTATAGCGGGAGGGGTCGGTGAGACCCAGTACTTC. V is TRBV19 and J is TRBJ2-5, with 8 bases lining up with TRBD2. The germline CDR1 and CDR2 sequences are LNHDA and SQIVND (reference sequence). The V and J ends lost 1 base and 5 bases, in that order; junction bases with no gene match: 6. The CDR3 covers 15 residues. Drawing the rest from reference TRBV19 and TRBJ2-5, the complete variable domain is DGGITQSPKYLFRKEGQNVTLSCEQNLNHDAMYWYRQDPGQGLRLIYYSQIVNDFQKGDIAEGYSVSREKKESFPLTVTSAQKNPTAFYLCASSIAGGVGETQYFGPGTRLLVL.

V usage is TRBV19 and J usage is TRBJ2-3; weak D call: TRBD2 (6 bases). Germline V gene sequence: CDR1 LNHDA, CDR2 SQIVND (reference sequence). V was trimmed by 9 bases and J by 1 base, leaving 11 bases between them. The CDR3 has 13 residues. DNA of the CDR3: TGTGCCAGCACGGGAGTTGGCACAGATACGCAGTATTTT. Translating gives CASTGVGTDTQYF.

This rearrangement joins TRBV5-6 to TRBJ1-6; the D gene is possibly TRBD1 (6 bases). The CDR3 is 16 amino acids. From germline, CDR1 is SGHDT and CDR2 YYEEEE. V lost 5 bases and J lost 4, with 16 bases in between. CDR3 in amino acids: CASSLTGTSYNSPLHF. As DNA, the CDR3 is TGTGCCAGCAGTTTAACCGGGACAAGTTATAATTCACCCCTCCACTTT. Drawing the rest from reference TRBV5-6 and TRBJ1-6, the complete variable domain is DAGVTQSPTHLIKTRGQQVTLRCSPKSGHDTVSWYQQALGQGPQFIFQYYEEEERQRGNFPDRFSGHQFPNYSSELNVNALLLGDSALYLCASSLTGTSYNSPLHFGNGTRLTVT.

The V and J genes are TRBV25-1 and TRBJ2-7; TRBD2 aligns across 8 bases. Per germline, CDR1 MGHDK and CDR2 SYGVNS. The CDR3 has 15 amino acids. Trimming removed 4 bases from V and 0 bases from J; junction bases left unmatched: 5. The CDR3, as DNA: TGTGCCAGCAGTGGAAGCGGGAGCCCCTCCTACGAGCAGTACTTC. Its protein product is CASSGSGSPSYEQYF.

This clone has only a few counts. The chain combines TRBV6-6 with TRBJ1-1; 8 nucleotides match TRBD1. Germline CDR1 and CDR2: MNHNY and SVGAGI (reference sequence). This CDR3 spans 13 amino acids. V shed 4 bases, J shed 11 bases, and the junction held 9 bases outside the gene matches. CDR3 protein: CASSFFQGAEAFF. The CDR3 DNA is TGTGCCAGCAGTTTCTTTCAGGGGGCAGAGGCTTTCTTT.